This TCR beta chain was identified in a study of OX40 agonist ivuxolimab in advanced cancers. Study at large: Patients received ivuxolimab, an agonistic anti-OX40 (CD134) antibody.

General study points: At 0.1 to 3.0 mg/kg, CD4+ and CD8+ blood T cells expanded clonally by week 6.

A remark on this clone: Its antigen is unidentified.

Produced via immunoSEQ multiplex PCR; TCRdb's table is partial and in-frame only. Here the sample spans approximately 63,000 clones, more than 65% being singletons. The CDR3 consists of 12 residues. The V end lost 0 bases, the J end lost 12 bases, and 9 bases lay between the germline ends. Germline-derived CDR1 and CDR2 are MNHNY and SVGAGI (reference sequence). Sequenced here: CD4+ or CD8+ T cells sorted from blood, sampled in a trial of the OX40 agonist ivuxolimab. The J gene is TRBJ2-1, the V gene TRBV6-6; D remains ambiguous. The source of this sequence is an adult with an advanced solid tumor such as melanoma, head and neck, liver or kidney cancer. As DNA, the CDR3 is TGTGCCAGCAGTTACTCCATTTCTGGGCAGTTCTTC. This codes for CASSYSISGQFF.